These 18 T cell receptor beta chains originate from one sample sequenced in a study of CD8 T cells in Susac syndrome. Reverse transcription of 0.5 to 1 ug RNA was performed with random hexamers. TCRdb fed the immunoSEQ multiplex PCR reads into MiXCR, producing one record per CDR3 protein. The repertoire holds about 200,000 distinct CDR3 sequences, with 90% to 95% as singletons. The sample comprised CD4+ T cells from PBMCs. The receptor source for this set is a human donor with Susac syndrome.

This chain links TRBV13 with TRBJ1-5, with unresolved D. The CDR3 is made up of 15 amino acids. V gave up 0 bases and J gave up 0 bases, with 6 bases separating them. In germline, CDR1 is PRHDT, CDR2 FYEKMQ (reference sequence). CDR3 DNA: TGTGCCAGCAGCTTAGGACACGCTAGCAATCAGCCCCAGCATTTT. Its translation: CASSLGHASNQPQHF.

DNA of the CDR3: TGTGCCAGCAGTTTGCGCGGGACCTCCTACGAGCAGTACTTC. This gives the protein CASSLRGTSYEQYF. This chain links TRBV27 with TRBJ2-7; a weak D match, TRBD2 (6 bases). The V gene's germline CDR1 is MNHEY and CDR2 SMNVEV (reference sequence). The CDR3 is 14 residues long. Between the trimmed V and J ends, which lost 3 bases and 0 bases, there was a span of 9 bases.

The V and J genes are TRBV5-1 and TRBJ2-7; the D gene is possibly TRBD2 (9 bases). Trimming took off 4 bases at V and 1 base at J, with 15 bases between the two ends. The CDR3 length is 15 residues. From germline, CDR1 is SGHRS and CDR2 YFSETQ. CDR3 residues: CASSLAGTGSYEQYF. The CDR3 bases are TGCGCCAGCAGCCTAGCGGGGACAGGATCCTACGAGCAGTACTTC.

This clonotype was seen only a few times. This sequence joins TRBV6-1 and TRBJ2-5; TRBD1 aligns across 8 bases. The CDR3 runs to 16 residues. V gave up 6 bases and J gave up 0 bases; unmatched junction bases: 9. Germline V lookup: CDR1 MNHNS, CDR2 SASEGT. The CDR3 here is CASRRDRSFYQETQYF. DNA of the CDR3: TGTGCCAGCAGACGGGACAGGTCCTTCTACCAAGAGACCCAGTACTTC.

The chain has TRBV6-1 and TRBJ2-3; 12 positions agree with TRBD2. The CDR3 length is 16 residues. Germline V lookup: CDR1 MNHNS, CDR2 SASEGT. Trimming removed 4 bases from V and 1 base from J; junction bases left unmatched: 3. CDR3 protein: CASSALAGGGTDTQYF. The CDR3 nucleotides are TGTGCCAGCAGTGCACTAGCGGGAGGAGGCACAGATACGCAGTATTTT.

This clonotype came up once. The chain combines TRBV9 with TRBJ1-1; 7 bases fit TRBD1. This CDR3 spans 14 amino acids. The V gene's germline CDR1 is SGDLS and CDR2 YYNGEE. V lost 3 bases and J lost 7; bases outside the gene matches: 9. The CDR3 spells CASSGRQGSVEAFF. CDR3 in DNA: TGTGCCAGCAGCGGGCGACAGGGATCCGTTGAAGCTTTCTTT.

This chain joins TRBV5-1 and TRBJ2-1; 9 bases are shared with TRBD1. The CDR3 totals 19 residues. The J segment lost 0 bases and the V segment lost 3 bases, leaving 13 bases of the junction unmatched. Germline V gene lookup returns CDR1 SGHRS and CDR2 YFSETQ. The CDR3 here is CASSSGTGPLRSSYNEQFF. The CDR3 DNA sequence: TGCGCCAGCAGCTCAGGGACAGGGCCTCTTAGGTCCTCCTACAATGAGCAGTTCTTC. Together with reference TRBV5-1 and TRBJ2-1, the CDR3 gives the full variable domain: KAGVTQTPRYLIKTRGQQVTLSCSPISGHRSVSWYQQTPGQGLQFLFEYFSETQRNKGNFPGRFSGRQFSNSRSEMNVSTLELGDSALYLCASSSGTGPLRSSYNEQFFGPGTRLTVL.

The chain links TRBV5-1 to TRBJ2-7; D possibly corresponds to TRBD2 (6 bases). V lost 4 bases to trimming and J lost 4 bases, with 18 bases between them. Germline V CDR1 and CDR2: SGHRS, YFSETQ. CDR3 length: 15 residues. The CDR3 nucleotides are TGCGCCAGCAGCCCGATGGGAGGAGGGGAGTACGAGCAGTACTTC. Residues: CASSPMGGGEYEQYF.

V usage is TRBV7-2 and J usage is TRBJ2-3; 9 bases align to TRBD1. There are 14 residues in the CDR3. Germline values: CDR1 SGHTA, CDR2 FQGNSA. J was trimmed by 4 bases and V by 6 bases; bases with no gene match: 5. CDR3 loop: CASRDRGGSDTQYF. The CDR3 bases are TGTGCCAGCAGAGACAGGGGGGGATCAGATACGCAGTATTTT.

The chain is built from TRBV20-1 and TRBJ1-6; perhaps TRBD1 as D (5 bases). The CDR3 extends over 14 amino acids. Germline V gives CDR1 DFQATT, CDR2 SNEGSKA (reference sequence). V lost 6 bases and J 7 bases, leaving 16 bases between the germline ends. The CDR3, as DNA: TGCAGTGCCTCGGATGCAGGGTCCAATTCACCCCTCCACTTT. Its protein product is CSASDAGSNSPLHF.

The chain employs TRBV14 and TRBJ1-6; 7 bases are a match to TRBD1. Losses at the gene ends were 3 bases for V and 14 bases for J; bases not matched to a gene: 7. The germline V gene encodes CDR1 SGHDN and CDR2 FVKESK. CDR3 length equals 13 residues. The CDR3 region is CASSQRGQLTLHF. The DNA of the CDR3 is TGTGCCAGCAGCCAGCGGGGACAGCTCACCCTCCACTTT. Full variable domain (outside the CDR3, taken from reference TRBV14 and TRBJ1-6): EAGVTQFPSHSVIEKGQTVTLRCDPISGHDNLYWYRRVMGKEIKFLLHFVKESKQDESGMPNNRFLAERTGGTYSTLKVQPAELEDSGVYFCASSQRGQLTLHFGNGTRLTVT.

J is TRBJ2-7 and V is TRBV9, with 9 bases that match TRBD2. V gave up 0 bases and J gave up 2 bases; unmatched junction bases: 3. Germline-derived CDR1 and CDR2 are SGDLS and YYNGEE. There are 15 residues in the CDR3. As DNA, the CDR3 is TGTGCCAGCAGCGTAGATTCTAGCGGGACCTACGAGCAGTACTTC. This gives the protein CASSVDSSGTYEQYF.

This chain joins TRBV2 and TRBJ2-1, with a weak D call TRBD2 (6 bases). Trimming cost V 8 bases and J 4 bases, with 15 bases left between them. Germline V lookup: CDR1 SNHLY, CDR2 FYNNEI. The CDR3 is 14 residues long. The CDR3, as DNA: TGTGCCAGCCGCGGGGCCACCGGATACAATGAGCAGTTCTTC. It is translated as CASRGATGYNEQFF.

The gene calls are TRBV3-1 and TRBJ1-4; D gene uncertain. V gave up 1 base and J gave up 0 bases, with 6 bases separating them. The CDR3 is 15 amino acids. Germline V gene data show CDR1 as LGHDT and CDR2 as YNNKEL (reference sequence). The CDR3 reads CASSQVVATNEKLFF. CDR3 nucleotide sequence: TGTGCCAGCAGCCAAGTGGTGGCAACTAATGAAAAACTGTTTTTT. The full variable domain, with the rest looked up from reference TRBV3-1 and TRBJ1-4, is DTAVSQTPKYLVTQMGNDKSIKCEQNLGHDTMYWYKQDSKKFLKIMFSYNNKELIINETVPNRFSPKSPDKAHLNLHINSLELGDSAVYFCASSQVVATNEKLFFGSGTQLSVL.

This clonotype was seen more than once but under ten times. The chain joins TRBV15 to TRBJ2-1; TRBD2 agrees at 8 bases. V dropped 1 base and J dropped 7; count of bases not matched to a gene: 3. CDR1 is LNHNV, CDR2 YYDKDF, per germline (reference sequence). There are 14 residues in the CDR3. The CDR3 nucleotides are TGTGCCACCAGCAGAGGCGGGAGGTGGAATGAGCAGTTCTTC. Translation: CATSRGGRWNEQFF.

V is TRBV14 and J is TRBJ2-7, with D perhaps TRBD2 (6 bases). Per germline, CDR1 SGHDN and CDR2 FVKESK. The CDR3 loop spans 14 amino acids. V was cut by 1 base and J by 6 bases, with 13 bases left in between. Written as DNA, the CDR3 is TGTGCCAGCAGCCAAGTGGGGGGATGGTTCGAGCAGTACTTC. This gives the protein CASSQVGGWFEQYF.

This chain connects TRBV29-1 to TRBJ2-5; 10 bases map to TRBD1. V dropped 4 bases and J dropped 5; count of bases not matched to a gene: 4. CDR3 length: 13 amino acids. Germline values: CDR1 SQVTM, CDR2 ANQGSEA. CDR3 sequence (DNA): TGCAGCGTTGTGGACAGGGGGTCGGAGACCCAGTACTTC. It specifies CSVVDRGSETQYF.

V is TRBV2 and J is TRBJ1-2; D possibly corresponds to TRBD1 (5 bases). This CDR3 spans 14 amino acids. V dropped 4 bases and J dropped 7 bases, with 16 bases sitting between them. The germline V gene encodes CDR1 SNHLY and CDR2 FYNNEI. CDR3: CASSGEGRGGGYTF. CDR3 in DNA: TGTGCCAGCAGTGGGGAGGGCCGCGGGGGTGGCTACACCTTC.